Listed below are T cell receptor beta chains from one sample, sequenced in a study of sequential checkpoint blockade in melanoma. Clones were read by immunoSEQ multiplex PCR, and TCRdb kept only the in-frame ones, dropping some. The sample lists fewer than 9,500 clones; 23% were seen once. The sample in question was tumor tissue (inferred from file names), obtained from a patient given nivolumab and ipilimumab in sequence. The receptor set was obtained from a human donor with melanoma. Each CDR3 is given with its conserved first and last residue. A D gene is named only where the DNA matches it firmly. Size is omitted from some rows. Given values are once, few, many or a class for expanded clones.

cdr3_aa: CASSKTTGERVTQYF; cdr3_nt: TGTGCCAGTAGTAAGACGACAGGGGAGCGAGTTACGCAGTATTTT; clone_size: .; cdr3_length: 15; j_call: TRBJ2-3; d_call: TRBD1; v_call: TRBV19
cdr3_aa: CASSSPRNSPLHF; cdr3_nt: TGTGCCAGCAGTTCCCCCCGGAATTCACCCCTCCACTTT; clone_size: few; cdr3_length: 13; j_call: TRBJ1-6; d_call: .; v_call: TRBV6-8
cdr3_aa: CASSRRTVNTGELFF; cdr3_nt: TGTGCCAGCAGCCGAAGGACAGTAAACACCGGGGAGCTGTTTTTT; clone_size: few; cdr3_length: 15; j_call: TRBJ2-2; d_call: .; v_call: TRBV11-3
cdr3_aa: CASIERSGVDTQYF; cdr3_nt: TGTGCCAGCATAGAGAGAAGCGGGGTTGATACGCAGTATTTT; clone_size: few; cdr3_length: 14; j_call: TRBJ2-3; d_call: TRBD2; v_call: TRBV12-5
cdr3_aa: CASSLDIMSSYNEQFF; cdr3_nt: TGTGCCAGCAGCTTGGACATAATGAGCTCCTACAATGAGCAGTTCTTC; clone_size: .; cdr3_length: 16; j_call: TRBJ2-1; d_call: .; v_call: TRBV11-3
cdr3_aa: CASSLNRGHNEQFF; cdr3_nt: TGTGCCAGCAGCTTAAACAGGGGGCACAATGAGCAGTTCTTC; clone_size: few; cdr3_length: 14; j_call: TRBJ2-1; d_call: TRBD1; v_call: TRBV11-3
cdr3_aa: CARPPPRMGHPYTDTQYF; cdr3_nt: TGTGCCAGGCCTCCCCCTCGAATGGGGCATCCGTACACAGATACGCAGTATTTT; clone_size: .; cdr3_length: 18; j_call: TRBJ2-3; d_call: .; v_call: TRBV19
cdr3_aa: CASSQVQHTEAFF; cdr3_nt: TGCGCCAGCAGCCAAGTACAGCACACTGAAGCTTTCTTT; clone_size: medium-sized; cdr3_length: 13; j_call: TRBJ1-1; d_call: .; v_call: TRBV4-1
cdr3_aa: CASRRRVGQGGQPQHF; cdr3_nt: TGTGCCAGCAGGCGGAGGGTAGGACAGGGAGGTCAGCCCCAGCATTTT; clone_size: .; cdr3_length: 16; j_call: TRBJ1-5; d_call: TRBD1; v_call: TRBV9
cdr3_aa: CASQEGGRISSPLHF; cdr3_nt: TGTGCCAGTCAGGAAGGGGGCAGGATCAGTTCACCCCTCCACTTT; clone_size: medium-sized; cdr3_length: 15; j_call: TRBJ1-6; d_call: TRBD1; v_call: TRBV6-8
cdr3_aa: CASSEAPGLFLGAGEKLFF; cdr3_nt: TGTGCCAGCAGTGAAGCGCCGGGACTCTTTTTGGGCGCCGGAGAAAAACTGTTTTTT; clone_size: many; cdr3_length: 19; j_call: TRBJ1-4; d_call: .; v_call: TRBV6-1
cdr3_aa: CASSLIGGTGIFQETQYF; cdr3_nt: TGTGCCAGCAGCCTTATCGGGGGTACAGGGATCTTCCAAGAGACCCAGTACTTC; clone_size: few; cdr3_length: 18; j_call: TRBJ2-5; d_call: .; v_call: TRBV11-3
cdr3_aa: CASSQDGTASTDTQYF; cdr3_nt: TGCGCCAGCAGCCAAGATGGGACAGCCAGCACAGATACGCAGTATTTT; clone_size: .; cdr3_length: 16; j_call: TRBJ2-3; d_call: TRBD1; v_call: TRBV23-1
cdr3_aa: CASEGGISQETQYF; cdr3_nt: TGTGCCAGCGAAGGAGGTATTTCCCAAGAGACCCAGTACTTC; clone_size: few; cdr3_length: 14; j_call: TRBJ2-5; d_call: .; v_call: TRBV2
cdr3_aa: CASTHRGPVTEAFF; cdr3_nt: TGTGCCAGCACCCACAGGGGGCCGGTCACTGAAGCTTTCTTT; clone_size: few; cdr3_length: 14; j_call: TRBJ1-1; d_call: TRBD1; v_call: TRBV28
cdr3_aa: CASSMQAGVTEAFF; cdr3_nt: TGTGCCAGTAGTATGCAGGCGGGGGTCACTGAAGCTTTCTTT; clone_size: .; cdr3_length: 14; j_call: TRBJ1-1; d_call: .; v_call: TRBV19
cdr3_aa: CASTISGQGGRNEQYF; cdr3_nt: TGTGCCAGTACAATATCGGGACAGGGGGGGAGAAACGAGCAGTACTTC; clone_size: .; cdr3_length: 16; j_call: TRBJ2-7; d_call: TRBD1; v_call: TRBV19
cdr3_aa: CASSYLQRETQYF; cdr3_nt: TGTGCCAGCAGTTACCTGCAACGGGAGACCCAGTACTTC; clone_size: .; cdr3_length: 13; j_call: TRBJ2-5; d_call: .; v_call: TRBV6-8
cdr3_aa: CSAILAGVETQYF; cdr3_nt: TGCAGCGCCATACTAGCGGGGGTGGAGACCCAGTACTTC; clone_size: .; cdr3_length: 13; j_call: TRBJ2-5; d_call: TRBD2; v_call: TRBV29-1
cdr3_aa: CASSVEKGTGGPLKLFF; cdr3_nt: TGTGCCAGCAGCGTAGAAAAGGGAACAGGGGGCCCGTTGAAACTGTTTTTT; clone_size: .; cdr3_length: 17; j_call: TRBJ1-4; d_call: TRBD1; v_call: TRBV11-3
cdr3_aa: CASSLGGGAGNTIYF; cdr3_nt: TGTGCCAGCAGCTTAGGAGGGGGAGCTGGAAACACCATATATTTT; clone_size: .; cdr3_length: 15; j_call: TRBJ1-3; d_call: .; v_call: TRBV7-6
cdr3_aa: CASSESRRGDIQYF; cdr3_nt: TGTGCCAGCAGTGAATCCCGGCGGGGGGACATTCAGTACTTC; clone_size: .; cdr3_length: 14; j_call: TRBJ2-4; d_call: TRBD2; v_call: TRBV25-1
cdr3_aa: CAIGFPNPGGETQYF; cdr3_nt: TGTGCCATCGGGTTCCCCAACCCAGGGGGGGAGACCCAGTACTTC; clone_size: few; cdr3_length: 15; j_call: TRBJ2-5; d_call: .; v_call: TRBV10-3
cdr3_aa: CASSPQGNTEAFF; cdr3_nt: TGTGCCAGCTCACCGCAGGGAAATACTGAAGCTTTCTTT; clone_size: few; cdr3_length: 13; j_call: TRBJ1-1; d_call: .; v_call: TRBV18
cdr3_aa: CASSVSGSRDTQYF; cdr3_nt: TGTGCCAGCAGTGTGAGCGGGTCGAGAGATACGCAGTATTTT; clone_size: .; cdr3_length: 14; j_call: TRBJ2-3; d_call: .; v_call: TRBV6-8
cdr3_aa: CASGSQGQTYNEQFF; cdr3_nt: TGTGCTAGTGGTTCTCAGGGACAGACCTACAATGAGCAGTTCTTC; clone_size: .; cdr3_length: 15; j_call: TRBJ2-1; d_call: TRBD1; v_call: TRBV12-5
cdr3_aa: CASSLGQDFNTEAFF; cdr3_nt: TGTGCCAGCAGCCTTGGACAAGACTTTAACACTGAAGCTTTCTTT; clone_size: .; cdr3_length: 15; j_call: TRBJ1-1; d_call: .; v_call: TRBV14
cdr3_aa: CASSYSVQGGTEAFF; cdr3_nt: TGTGCCAGCAGTTACTCCGTACAGGGAGGGACTGAAGCTTTCTTT; clone_size: .; cdr3_length: 15; j_call: TRBJ1-1; d_call: .; v_call: TRBV6-8
cdr3_aa: CASSLVVADTDTQYF; cdr3_nt: TGCGCCAGCAGCTTGGTTGTAGCGGACACAGATACGCAGTATTTT; clone_size: .; cdr3_length: 15; j_call: TRBJ2-3; d_call: .; v_call: TRBV5-1
cdr3_aa: CSVVGQPYGYTF; cdr3_nt: TGCAGCGTTGTAGGACAGCCCTATGGCTACACCTTC; clone_size: few; cdr3_length: 12; j_call: TRBJ1-2; d_call: .; v_call: TRBV29-1
cdr3_aa: CASSYSEGTNQPQHF; cdr3_nt: TGTGCCAGCAGTTACTCTGAGGGTACCAATCAGCCCCAGCATTTT; clone_size: .; cdr3_length: 15; j_call: TRBJ1-5; d_call: .; v_call: TRBV6-8
cdr3_aa: CASSSYRLAGGGTGELFF; cdr3_nt: TGTGCCAGCAGCTCCTACCGACTAGCGGGGGGTGGGACCGGGGAGCTGTTTTTT; clone_size: .; cdr3_length: 18; j_call: TRBJ2-2; d_call: TRBD2; v_call: TRBV11-3
cdr3_aa: CATSRAGGRGDTQYF; cdr3_nt: TGTGCCACCAGCAGAGCGGGGGGCCGGGGAGATACGCAGTATTTT; clone_size: few; cdr3_length: 15; j_call: TRBJ2-3; d_call: .; v_call: TRBV15
cdr3_aa: CASSDRGGLETQYF; cdr3_nt: TGTGCCAGCAGCGACAGGGGAGGCTTGGAGACCCAGTACTTC; clone_size: many; cdr3_length: 14; j_call: TRBJ2-5; d_call: TRBD1; v_call: TRBV11-3
cdr3_aa: CASTIGTEHQPQHF; cdr3_nt: TGTGCCAGCACCATTGGGACAGAACATCAGCCCCAGCATTTT; clone_size: few; cdr3_length: 14; j_call: TRBJ1-5; d_call: TRBD1; v_call: TRBV6-8
cdr3_aa: CASSKDRTRTGDQYF; cdr3_nt: TGTGCCAGCAGCAAAGACCGGACCCGCACAGGGGACCAGTACTTC; clone_size: many; cdr3_length: 15; j_call: TRBJ2-5; d_call: TRBD1; v_call: TRBV11-3
cdr3_aa: CASSLAGFNEQFF; cdr3_nt: TGCGCCAGCAGCTTAGCGGGGTTCAATGAGCAGTTCTTC; clone_size: few; cdr3_length: 13; j_call: TRBJ2-1; d_call: TRBD2; v_call: TRBV23-1
cdr3_aa: CASSAVGGLEKLFF; cdr3_nt: TGTGCCAGCAGCGCAGTGGGGGGGCTTGAAAAACTGTTTTTT; clone_size: many; cdr3_length: 14; j_call: TRBJ1-4; d_call: .; v_call: TRBV11-3
cdr3_aa: CASSLEPGSRLYEQYF; cdr3_nt: TGCGCCAGCAGCTTGGAACCAGGTAGCCGGCTATACGAGCAGTACTTC; clone_size: .; cdr3_length: 16; j_call: TRBJ2-7; d_call: .; v_call: TRBV5-1
cdr3_aa: CASSTAHHNSPLHF; cdr3_nt: TGTGCCAGCAGTACTGCTCACCATAATTCACCCCTCCACTTT; clone_size: .; cdr3_length: 14; j_call: TRBJ1-6; d_call: .; v_call: TRBV6-8
cdr3_aa: CASSLGVWAKNIQYF; cdr3_nt: TGTGCCAGCAGCCTAGGGGTCTGGGCCAAAAACATTCAGTACTTC; clone_size: .; cdr3_length: 15; j_call: TRBJ2-4; d_call: .; v_call: TRBV6-8
cdr3_aa: CASRMTGRGYTEAFF; cdr3_nt: TGTGCCAGTAGGATGACAGGGCGCGGATACACTGAAGCTTTCTTT; clone_size: .; cdr3_length: 15; j_call: TRBJ1-1; d_call: TRBD1; v_call: TRBV19
cdr3_aa: CASSYAERGAKQETQYF; cdr3_nt: TGTGCCAGCAGCTACGCCGAACGGGGGGCCAAACAAGAGACCCAGTACTTC; clone_size: many; cdr3_length: 17; j_call: TRBJ2-5; d_call: .; v_call: TRBV11-3
cdr3_aa: CAIRGGHGGIEETQYF; cdr3_nt: TGTGCCATCAGGGGGGGACATGGCGGGATAGAAGAGACCCAGTACTTC; clone_size: .; cdr3_length: 16; j_call: TRBJ2-5; d_call: .; v_call: TRBV6-8
cdr3_aa: CASSPPDRGLGTEAFF; cdr3_nt: TGTGCCAGCTCACCACCGGACAGGGGCCTGGGAACTGAAGCTTTCTTT; clone_size: .; cdr3_length: 16; j_call: TRBJ1-1; d_call: TRBD1; v_call: TRBV18
cdr3_aa: CASSMGGGRGQPQHF; cdr3_nt: TGTGCCAGTAGTATGGGTGGGGGGCGAGGGCAGCCCCAGCATTTT; clone_size: .; cdr3_length: 15; j_call: TRBJ1-5; d_call: .; v_call: TRBV19
cdr3_aa: CASSLDFPGGIFQETQYF; cdr3_nt: TGTGCCAGCAGCTTAGACTTCCCGGGAGGTATTTTCCAAGAGACCCAGTACTTC; clone_size: many; cdr3_length: 18; j_call: TRBJ2-5; d_call: TRBD2; v_call: TRBV11-3
cdr3_aa: CASSQDPGVAAQYF; cdr3_nt: TGCGCCAGCAGCCAAGACCCGGGCGTAGCGGCCCAGTACTTC; clone_size: many; cdr3_length: 14; j_call: TRBJ2-5; d_call: .; v_call: TRBV23-1
cdr3_aa: CASSLRAGGGYEQYF; cdr3_nt: TGTGCCAGCAGCCTCCGCGCGGGGGGAGGCTACGAGCAGTACTTC; clone_size: many; cdr3_length: 15; j_call: TRBJ2-7; d_call: TRBD2; v_call: TRBV11-3
cdr3_aa: CASSYSMSRFYGYTF; cdr3_nt: TGTGCCAGCAGTTACTCGATGAGCCGGTTCTATGGCTACACCTTC; clone_size: many; cdr3_length: 15; j_call: TRBJ1-2; d_call: .; v_call: TRBV6-8
cdr3_aa: CASSMSGSLHNEQFF; cdr3_nt: TGTGCCAGTAGTATGAGCGGGAGCCTCCACAATGAGCAGTTCTTC; clone_size: few; cdr3_length: 15; j_call: TRBJ2-1; d_call: TRBD2; v_call: TRBV19
cdr3_aa: CASSHTTIPPDGYTF; cdr3_nt: TGTGCCAGCAGCCATACGACAATCCCCCCGGATGGCTACACCTTC; clone_size: .; cdr3_length: 15; j_call: TRBJ1-2; d_call: .; v_call: TRBV7-5
cdr3_aa: CASSLGPGGGGYGYTF; cdr3_nt: TGTGCCAGCAGCCTAGGTCCTGGGGGAGGAGGTTATGGCTACACCTTC; clone_size: medium-sized; cdr3_length: 16; j_call: TRBJ1-2; d_call: .; v_call: TRBV6-8
cdr3_aa: CASSLYRPVTEAFF; cdr3_nt: TGTGCCAGCAGCTTGTATCGGCCGGTCACTGAAGCTTTCTTT; clone_size: few; cdr3_length: 14; j_call: TRBJ1-1; d_call: .; v_call: TRBV11-3
cdr3_aa: CASRPEKTRVPDTQYF; cdr3_nt: TGTGCCAGCAGGCCTGAAAAGACTAGAGTACCAGATACGCAGTATTTT; clone_size: few; cdr3_length: 16; j_call: TRBJ2-3; d_call: .; v_call: TRBV6-8
cdr3_aa: CASSPREGDYGYTF; cdr3_nt: TGTGCCAGCAGCCCTCGGGAGGGGGACTATGGCTACACCTTC; clone_size: many; cdr3_length: 14; j_call: TRBJ1-2; d_call: .; v_call: TRBV11-3
cdr3_aa: CASSIVGTGDEQFF; cdr3_nt: TGTGCCAGTAGTATCGTCGGGACAGGGGACGAGCAGTTCTTC; clone_size: .; cdr3_length: 14; j_call: TRBJ2-1; d_call: TRBD1; v_call: TRBV19
cdr3_aa: CASSSWDSPTYGYTF; cdr3_nt: TGTGCCAGCAGCTCATGGGACTCACCAACTTATGGCTACACCTTC; clone_size: many; cdr3_length: 15; j_call: TRBJ1-2; d_call: .; v_call: TRBV9
cdr3_aa: CASSTRGQGKSNQPQHF; cdr3_nt: TGTGCCAGCAGCACCAGAGGACAGGGAAAGAGCAATCAGCCCCAGCATTTT; clone_size: few; cdr3_length: 17; j_call: TRBJ1-5; d_call: TRBD1; v_call: TRBV9
cdr3_aa: CATSVRQGAGNQPQHF; cdr3_nt: TGTGCCACCAGCGTTAGACAGGGCGCCGGAAATCAGCCCCAGCATTTT; clone_size: .; cdr3_length: 16; j_call: TRBJ1-5; d_call: TRBD1; v_call: TRBV15